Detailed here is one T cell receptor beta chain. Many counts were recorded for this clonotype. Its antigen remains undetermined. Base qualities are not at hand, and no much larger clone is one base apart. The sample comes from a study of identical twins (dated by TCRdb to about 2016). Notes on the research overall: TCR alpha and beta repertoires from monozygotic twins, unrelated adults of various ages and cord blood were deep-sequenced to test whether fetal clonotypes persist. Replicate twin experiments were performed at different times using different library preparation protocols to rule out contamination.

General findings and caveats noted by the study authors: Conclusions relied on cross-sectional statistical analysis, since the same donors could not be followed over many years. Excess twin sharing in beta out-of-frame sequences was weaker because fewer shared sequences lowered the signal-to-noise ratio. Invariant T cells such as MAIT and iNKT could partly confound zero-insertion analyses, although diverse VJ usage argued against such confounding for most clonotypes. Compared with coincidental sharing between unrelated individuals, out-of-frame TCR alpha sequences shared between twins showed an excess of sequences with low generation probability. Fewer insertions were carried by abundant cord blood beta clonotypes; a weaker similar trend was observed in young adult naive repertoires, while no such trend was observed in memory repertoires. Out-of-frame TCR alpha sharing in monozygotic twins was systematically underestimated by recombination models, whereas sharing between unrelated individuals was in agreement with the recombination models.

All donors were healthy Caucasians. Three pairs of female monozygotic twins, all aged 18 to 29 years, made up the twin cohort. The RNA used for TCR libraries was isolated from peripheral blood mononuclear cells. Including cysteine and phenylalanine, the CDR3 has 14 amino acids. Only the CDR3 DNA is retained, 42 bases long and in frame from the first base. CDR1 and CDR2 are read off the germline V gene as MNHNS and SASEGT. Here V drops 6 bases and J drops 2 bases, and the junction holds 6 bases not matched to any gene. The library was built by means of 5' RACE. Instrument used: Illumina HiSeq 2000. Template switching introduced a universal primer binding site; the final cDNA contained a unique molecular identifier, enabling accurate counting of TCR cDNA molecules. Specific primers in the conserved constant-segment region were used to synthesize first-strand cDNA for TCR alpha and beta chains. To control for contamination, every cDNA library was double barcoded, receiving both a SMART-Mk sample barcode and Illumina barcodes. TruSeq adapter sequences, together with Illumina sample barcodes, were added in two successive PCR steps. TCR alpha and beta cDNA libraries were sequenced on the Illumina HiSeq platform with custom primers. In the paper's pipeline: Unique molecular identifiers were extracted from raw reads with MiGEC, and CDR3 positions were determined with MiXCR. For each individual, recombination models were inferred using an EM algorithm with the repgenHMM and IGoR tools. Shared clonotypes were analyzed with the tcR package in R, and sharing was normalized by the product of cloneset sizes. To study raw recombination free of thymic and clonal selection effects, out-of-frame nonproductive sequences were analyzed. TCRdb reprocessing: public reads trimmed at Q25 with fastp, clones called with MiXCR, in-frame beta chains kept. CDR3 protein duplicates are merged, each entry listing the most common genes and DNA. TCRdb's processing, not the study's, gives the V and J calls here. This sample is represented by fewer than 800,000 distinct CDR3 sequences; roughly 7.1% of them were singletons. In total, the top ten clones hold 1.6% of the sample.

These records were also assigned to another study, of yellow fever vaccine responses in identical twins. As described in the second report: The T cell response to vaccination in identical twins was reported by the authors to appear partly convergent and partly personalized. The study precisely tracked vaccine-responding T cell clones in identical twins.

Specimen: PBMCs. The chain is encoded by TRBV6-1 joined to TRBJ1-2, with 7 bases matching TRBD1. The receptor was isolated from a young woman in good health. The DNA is TGTGCCAGCAGCCGGACAGGCCTAAACTATGGCTACACCTTC. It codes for CASSRTGLNYGYTF.